This T cell receptor beta chain was recovered during a study of OX40 agonist ivuxolimab in advanced cancers. Overall study: At 0.01 to 10 mg/kg, ivuxolimab was administered intravenously to patients every 2 weeks.

Germline CDR1 MRHNA, CDR2 SNTAGT. There are 14 residues in the CDR3. Trimming cost V 6 bases and J 0 bases, with 9 bases left between them. Sequenced by immunoSEQ multiplex PCR; TCRdb stores in-frame clones only, minus some. The sample consists of some 54,000 clones, 86% of them appearing once. The sample consisted of CD4+ or CD8+ T cells sorted from blood, taken in a trial of the OX40 agonist ivuxolimab. The V call is TRBV6-4, the J call TRBJ1-3; D gene unclear. This TCR was sampled from an adult with an advanced solid tumor such as melanoma, head and neck, liver or kidney cancer. CDR3 in amino acids: CASRVDTSGNTIYF. The CDR3 DNA sequence: TGTGCCAGCAGAGTAGACACCTCTGGAAACACCATATATTTT.